Sequencing of this TCR beta chain was carried out in a study of shared clonotypes between healthy human individuals. As regards this clone: The antigen remains unidentified.

Overall study results and limits: Read depth was anticipated to influence clonotype sharing among donors.

Authors' data handling: ImmunoSEQ output lacked quality scores and full-length reads, limiting matched filtering. TCRdb's table, derived via immunoSEQ multiplex PCR, lists solely in-frame clones and lacks some. The V and J calls and clone size were taken over from that table, and D and trimming were inferred from the DNA. The data hold hundreds of thousands of clones, with 73% observed a single time. The V and J ends lost 10 bases and 5 bases, in that order; junction bases with no gene match: 12. From germline, CDR1 is MDHEN and CDR2 SYDVKM. There are 15 residues in the CDR3. The TCR was taken from a woman in her thirties in good health. What was sequenced was memory CD4+ T cells sorted from blood. Indicated subset: CD45RA-negative fraction. This chain connects TRBV28 to TRBJ2-2; 8 bases fit TRBD2. The CDR3 loop is CATEGGGTSTGELFF. DNA of the CDR3: TGTGCCACGGAAGGCGGGGGGACTTCTACCGGGGAGCTGTTTTTT.